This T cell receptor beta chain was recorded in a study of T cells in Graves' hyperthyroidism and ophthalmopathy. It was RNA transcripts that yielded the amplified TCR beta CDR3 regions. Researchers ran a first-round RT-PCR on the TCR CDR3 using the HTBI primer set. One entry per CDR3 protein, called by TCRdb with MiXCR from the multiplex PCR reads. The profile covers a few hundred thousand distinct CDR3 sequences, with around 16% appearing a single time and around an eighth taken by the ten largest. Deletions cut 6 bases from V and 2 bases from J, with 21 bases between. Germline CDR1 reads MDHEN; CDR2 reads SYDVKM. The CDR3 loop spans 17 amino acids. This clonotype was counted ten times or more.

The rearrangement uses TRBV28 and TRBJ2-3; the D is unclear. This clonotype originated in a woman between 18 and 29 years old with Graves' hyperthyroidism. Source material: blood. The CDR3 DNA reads TGTGCCAGCAGCCCCTGGGCCGGGTCAGGTTACACAGATACGCAGTATTTT. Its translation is CASSPWAGSGYTDTQYF.